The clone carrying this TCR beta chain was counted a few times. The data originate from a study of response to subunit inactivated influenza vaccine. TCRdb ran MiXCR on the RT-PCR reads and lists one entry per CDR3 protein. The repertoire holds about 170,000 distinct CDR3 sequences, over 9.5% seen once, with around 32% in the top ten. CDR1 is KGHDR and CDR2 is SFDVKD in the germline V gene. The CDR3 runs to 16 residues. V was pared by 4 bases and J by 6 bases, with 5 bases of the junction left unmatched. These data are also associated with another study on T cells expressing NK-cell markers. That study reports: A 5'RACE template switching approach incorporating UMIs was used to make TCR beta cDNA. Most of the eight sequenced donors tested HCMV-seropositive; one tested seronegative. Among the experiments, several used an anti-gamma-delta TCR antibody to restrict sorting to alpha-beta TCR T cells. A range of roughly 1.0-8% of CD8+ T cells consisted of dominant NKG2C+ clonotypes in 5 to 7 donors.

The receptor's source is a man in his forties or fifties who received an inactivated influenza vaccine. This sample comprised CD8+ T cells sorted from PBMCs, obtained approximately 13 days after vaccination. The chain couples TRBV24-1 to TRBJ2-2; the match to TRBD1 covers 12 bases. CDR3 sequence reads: CATSDLGQGAAGELFF. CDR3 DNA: TGTGCCACCAGTGACCTGGGACAGGGGGCGGCCGGGGAGCTGTTTTTT.